This T cell receptor (beta chain) comes out of a study of T cell changes during pregnancy in multiple sclerosis (dated by TCRdb to 2018 to 2020). Study-level background: Changes in the T cell repertoire over the course of pregnancy were examined in this study in women with multiple sclerosis.

V loses 5 bases of germline sequence and J loses 1 base, and the interval between the two ends is 8 bases. The germline V gene (reference sequence) gives CDR1 as SEHNR and CDR2 as FQNEAQ. The CDR3, from cysteine to phenylalanine, totals 13 residues. Solely the CDR3 DNA is kept, with 39 bases framed from the first base. As regards this clone: Its antigen remains undetermined. Base qualities are not at hand, and no much larger clone is one base apart.

Library preparation used the immunoSEQ multiplex PCR assay. What TCRdb holds here is the immuneACCESS table cut down to in-frame rearrangements. Part of the clones is not present; checked against another copy, under half of the missing clones reflect an unresolved V gene, and the others are unexplained. This sample holds 43,000 or so clones; approximately 90% were observed only once. About 1.8% of the sample rests with the top ten. Sample: peripheral blood, taken in the first trimester of pregnancy. This receptor was identified in a female donor with multiple sclerosis, enrolled in a pregnancy study. The rearranged segments are TRBV7-9 and TRBJ1-1; no D gene call is confident. The CDR3 has the sequence CASSQHANTEAFF. The nucleotide sequence is given as TGTGCCAGCAGCCAACACGCGAACACTGAAGCTTTCTTT.